This T cell receptor (beta chain) was captured by sequencing in a study of control samples from healthy donors and cancer patients. This clone was seen more than once but under ten times. The method was immunoSEQ multiplex PCR; TCRdb's version includes in-frame clones alone and lacks a portion of them. Among 70,000 to 85,000 clones listed, approximately 80% were seen once. The CDR3 covers 18 residues. Losses at the gene ends were 6 bases for V and 0 bases for J; bases not matched to a gene: 13. Germline V gene data show CDR1 as MDHEN and CDR2 as SYDVKM. This TCR derives from a man aged 55 to 70 with head and neck cancer. Input material: PBMCs. The V gene is TRBV28, the J gene TRBJ2-3; 9 nucleotides line up with TRBD2. CDR3 DNA sequence: TGTGCCAGCAGGCCCCTTCGGGGACTAGCTGCTAGCACAGATACGCAGTATTTT. This encodes CASRPLRGLAASTDTQYF.